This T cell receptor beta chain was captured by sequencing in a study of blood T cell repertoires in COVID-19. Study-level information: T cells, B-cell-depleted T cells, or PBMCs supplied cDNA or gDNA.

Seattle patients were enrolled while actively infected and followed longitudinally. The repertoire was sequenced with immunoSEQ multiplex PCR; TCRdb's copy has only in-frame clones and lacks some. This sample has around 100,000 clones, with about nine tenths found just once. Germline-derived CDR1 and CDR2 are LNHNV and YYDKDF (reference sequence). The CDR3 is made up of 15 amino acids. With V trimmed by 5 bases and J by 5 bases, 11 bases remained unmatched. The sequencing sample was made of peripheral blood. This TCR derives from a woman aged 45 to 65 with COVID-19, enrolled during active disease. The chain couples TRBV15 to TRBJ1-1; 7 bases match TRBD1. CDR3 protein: CATSRTGDRETEAFF. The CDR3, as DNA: TGTGCCACCAGCCGCACGGGCGACAGGGAGACTGAAGCTTTCTTT.